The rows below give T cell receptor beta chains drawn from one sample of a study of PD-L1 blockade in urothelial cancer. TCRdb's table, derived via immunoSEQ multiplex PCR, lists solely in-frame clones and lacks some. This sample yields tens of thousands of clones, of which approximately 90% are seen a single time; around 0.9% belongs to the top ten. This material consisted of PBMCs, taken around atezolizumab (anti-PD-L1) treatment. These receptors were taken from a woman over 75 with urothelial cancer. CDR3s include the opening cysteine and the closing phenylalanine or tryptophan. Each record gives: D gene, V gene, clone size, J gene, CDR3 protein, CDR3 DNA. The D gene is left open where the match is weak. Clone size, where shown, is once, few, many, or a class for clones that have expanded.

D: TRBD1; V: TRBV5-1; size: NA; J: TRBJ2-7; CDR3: CASSTGQGAYEQYF; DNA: TGCGCCAGCAGCACTGGACAGGGGGCCTACGAGCAGTACTTC
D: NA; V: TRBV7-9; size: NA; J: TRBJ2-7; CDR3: CASSLGQSSYEQYF; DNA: TGTGCCAGCAGCTTAGGACAGAGCTCCTACGAGCAGTACTTC
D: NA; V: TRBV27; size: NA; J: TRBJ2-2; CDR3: CASSLRDRRTGELFF; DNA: TGTGCCAGCAGTTTAAGAGACAGGAGGACCGGGGAGCTGTTTTTT
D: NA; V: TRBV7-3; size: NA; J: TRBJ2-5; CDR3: CASSLGSGRGETQYF; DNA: TGTGCCAGCAGCTTGGGTAGCGGAAGGGGAGAGACCCAGTACTTC
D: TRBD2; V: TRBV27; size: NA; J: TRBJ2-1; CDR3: CASSLGTSGFSAQFF; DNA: TGTGCCAGCAGTTTGGGGACTAGCGGGTTCTCGGCGCAGTTCTTC
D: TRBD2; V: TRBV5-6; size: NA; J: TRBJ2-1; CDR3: CASSLELAGDRNEQFF; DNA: TGTGCCAGCAGCTTGGAACTAGCGGGGGACAGGAATGAGCAGTTCTTC
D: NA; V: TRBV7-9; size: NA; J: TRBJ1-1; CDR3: CASNPPRENTEAFF; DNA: TGTGCCAGCAACCCGCCCCGAGAGAACACTGAAGCTTTCTTT
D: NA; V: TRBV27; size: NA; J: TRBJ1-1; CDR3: CASSSRGDTEAFF; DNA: TGTGCCAGCAGTTCCAGGGGTGACACTGAAGCTTTCTTT
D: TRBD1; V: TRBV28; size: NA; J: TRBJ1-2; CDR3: CASRQTGQGRSGYTF; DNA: TGTGCCAGCAGACAAACGGGACAGGGGCGATCCGGCTACACCTTC
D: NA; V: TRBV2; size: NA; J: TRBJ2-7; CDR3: CASWAGAREQYF; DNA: TGTGCCAGCTGGGCAGGGGCGCGTGAGCAGTACTTC
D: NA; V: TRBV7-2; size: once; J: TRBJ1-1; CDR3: CASSPLRYTEAFF; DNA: TGTGCCAGCAGCCCTCTCAGATACACTGAAGCTTTCTTT
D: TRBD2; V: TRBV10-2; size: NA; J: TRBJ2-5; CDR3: CASSRTSGSQETQYF; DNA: TGCGCCAGCAGCCGAACTAGCGGGAGCCAAGAGACCCAGTACTTC
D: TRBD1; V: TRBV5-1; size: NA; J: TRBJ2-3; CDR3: CASSLGQGATDTQYF; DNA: TGCGCCAGCAGCTTGGGACAGGGGGCGACAGATACGCAGTATTTT
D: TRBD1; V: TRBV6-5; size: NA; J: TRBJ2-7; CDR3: CASSFGQGVYEQYF; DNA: TGTGCCAGCAGTTTTGGACAGGGAGTCTACGAGCAGTACTTC
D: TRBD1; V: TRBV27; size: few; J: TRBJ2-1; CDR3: CASSFDRGAYNEQFF; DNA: TGTGCCAGCAGTTTCGACAGGGGGGCCTACAATGAGCAGTTCTTC
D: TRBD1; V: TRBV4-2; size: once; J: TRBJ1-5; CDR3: CASSQDGTGNQPQHF; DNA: TGTGCCAGCAGCCAAGATGGGACAGGTAATCAGCCCCAGCATTTT
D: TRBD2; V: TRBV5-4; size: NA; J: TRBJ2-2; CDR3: CASSTGTSVNGELFF; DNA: TGTGCCAGCAGCACCGGGACTAGCGTGAACGGGGAGCTGTTTTTT
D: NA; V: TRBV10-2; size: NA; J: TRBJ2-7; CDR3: CASSEIAYEQYF; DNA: TGCGCCAGCAGTGAGATAGCCTACGAGCAGTACTTC
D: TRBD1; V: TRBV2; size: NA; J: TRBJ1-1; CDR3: CASSAGGAEAFF; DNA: TGTGCCAGCAGCGCAGGGGGCGCTGAAGCTTTCTTT
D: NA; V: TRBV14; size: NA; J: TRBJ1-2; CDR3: CASSQDPLQGRADGYTF; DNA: TGTGCCAGCAGCCAAGACCCCTTACAGGGCCGCGCTGATGGCTACACCTTC
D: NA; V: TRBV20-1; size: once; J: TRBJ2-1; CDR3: CSATQRGEQFF; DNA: TGCAGTGCTACCCAGCGTGGAGAGCAGTTCTTC
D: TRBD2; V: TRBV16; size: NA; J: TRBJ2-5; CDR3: CASSQYRSGKETQYF; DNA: TGTGCCAGCAGCCAATACCGTAGCGGGAAAGAGACCCAGTACTTC
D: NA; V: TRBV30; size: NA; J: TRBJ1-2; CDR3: CAWSVFGTLDGYTF; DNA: TGTGCCTGGAGTGTTTTCGGGACACTTGATGGCTACACCTTC
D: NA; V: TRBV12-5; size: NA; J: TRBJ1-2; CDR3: CASGLAGGYGYTF; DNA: TGTGCTAGTGGTTTGGCAGGTGGCTATGGCTACACCTTC
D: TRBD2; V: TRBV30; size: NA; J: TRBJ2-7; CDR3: CAWSVLAGGAREQYF; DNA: TGTGCCTGGAGTGTACTAGCGGGTGGGGCCCGCGAGCAGTACTTC
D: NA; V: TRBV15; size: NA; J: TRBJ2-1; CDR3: CATSGRWQSDEQFF; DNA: TGTGCCACCAGCGGGAGGTGGCAATCGGATGAGCAGTTCTTC
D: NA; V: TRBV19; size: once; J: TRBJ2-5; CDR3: CASSSQGKIQETQYF; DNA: TGTGCCAGTAGTAGCCAGGGGAAGATCCAAGAGACCCAGTACTTC
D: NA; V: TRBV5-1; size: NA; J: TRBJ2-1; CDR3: CASSMGTPLDEQFF; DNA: TGCGCCAGCAGCATGGGGACACCCTTGGATGAGCAGTTCTTC
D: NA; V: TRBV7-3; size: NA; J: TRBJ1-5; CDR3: CASSLRTSHRGYSNQPQHF; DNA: TGTGCCAGCAGCTTGCGGACATCCCATCGGGGGTATAGCAATCAGCCCCAGCATTTT
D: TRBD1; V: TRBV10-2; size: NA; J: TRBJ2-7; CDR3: CASSEWDRVYEQYF; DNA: TGCGCCAGCAGTGAGTGGGACAGGGTGTACGAGCAGTACTTC
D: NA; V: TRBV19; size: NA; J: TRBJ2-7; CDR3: CASSQQGTRQYF; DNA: TGTGCCAGTAGTCAACAGGGAACGAGGCAGTACTTC
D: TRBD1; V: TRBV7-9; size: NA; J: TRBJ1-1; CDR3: CASSYTGGLGNTEAFF; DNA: TGTGCCAGCAGCTATACAGGGGGACTGGGGAACACTGAAGCTTTCTTT
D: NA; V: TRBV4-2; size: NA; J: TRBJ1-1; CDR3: CASSQESSGETEAFF; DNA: TGTGCCAGCAGCCAAGAGTCTTCAGGGGAAACTGAAGCTTTCTTT
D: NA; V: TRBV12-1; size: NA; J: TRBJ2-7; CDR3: CASSFRLAGAYEQYF; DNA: TGTGCCAGCAGCTTTCGCCTAGCGGGAGCCTACGAGCAGTACTTC
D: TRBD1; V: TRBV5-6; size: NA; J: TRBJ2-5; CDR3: CASSLGQGIGETQYF; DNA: TGTGCCAGCAGCTTGGGACAGGGTATCGGGGAGACCCAGTACTTC
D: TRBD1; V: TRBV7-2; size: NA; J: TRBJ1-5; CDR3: CASSFTQGAGQPQHF; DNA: TGTGCCAGCAGCTTTACCCAGGGGGCCGGTCAGCCCCAGCATTTT
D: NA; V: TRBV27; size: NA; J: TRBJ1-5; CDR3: CASSPRGVRNQPQHF; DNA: TGTGCCAGCAGCCCACGGGGGGTGCGCAATCAGCCCCAGCATTTT
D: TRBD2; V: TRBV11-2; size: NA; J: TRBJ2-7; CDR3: CASSLELAGTDEQYF; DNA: TGTGCCAGCAGCTTAGAACTAGCGGGAACAGACGAGCAGTACTTC
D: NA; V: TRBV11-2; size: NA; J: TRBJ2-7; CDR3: CASSGIGAGSSYEQYF; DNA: TGTGCCAGCAGCGGCATAGGAGCGGGTAGCTCCTACGAGCAGTACTTC
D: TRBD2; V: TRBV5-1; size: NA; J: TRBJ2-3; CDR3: CASSLVPLTSVQLADTQYF; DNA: TGCGCCAGCAGCTTGGTCCCCCTAACTAGCGTACAACTGGCAGATACGCAGTATTTT
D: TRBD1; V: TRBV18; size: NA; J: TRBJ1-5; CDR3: CASSPTGNSNQPQHF; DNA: TGTGCCAGCTCACCGACAGGGAATAGCAATCAGCCCCAGCATTTT